The clone carrying this TCR beta chain was seen only a few times. Original processing notes: Amplification of reference gene primers provided the estimated nucleated cell counts. Assay used: immunoSEQ multiplex PCR; TCRdb lists only in-frame clones, some missing. For V, J and clone size, that table is used; D and trimming come from the DNA. The sample holds 14,000 to 15,000 clones, 70% to 90% seen once. This sample stems from a study of blood T cell repertoires in COVID-19. As for the study in general: The United States, Italy and Spain supplied acute and convalescent COVID-19 samples. T cells, B-cell-depleted T cells, or PBMCs provided the cDNA or gDNA that served as material.

The germline gives CDR1 LGHNA, CDR2 YSLEER. The CDR3 loop spans 16 amino acids. V gave up 5 bases and J gave up 4 bases; unmatched junction bases: 4. The genes are TRBV4-3 and TRBJ2-1; the match to TRBD2 covers 14 bases. Sequencing input: peripheral blood. This TCR came from a human donor in a cohort sampled during active COVID-19. The CDR3 spells CASSSGTSGGYNEQFF. Written as DNA, the CDR3 is TGCGCCAGCAGCTCCGGGACTAGCGGGGGTTACAATGAGCAGTTCTTC.